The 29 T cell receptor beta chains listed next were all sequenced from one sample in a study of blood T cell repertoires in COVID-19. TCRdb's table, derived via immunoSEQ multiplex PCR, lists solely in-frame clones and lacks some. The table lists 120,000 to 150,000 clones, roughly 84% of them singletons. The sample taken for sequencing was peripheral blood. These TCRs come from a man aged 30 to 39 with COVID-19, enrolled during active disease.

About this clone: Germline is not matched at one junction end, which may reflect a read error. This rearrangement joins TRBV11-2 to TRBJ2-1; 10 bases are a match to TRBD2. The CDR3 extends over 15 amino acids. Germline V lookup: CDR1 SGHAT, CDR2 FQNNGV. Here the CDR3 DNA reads TGTGCCAGCAGCGTAGACGGGACTAGCGTCTATGAGCAGTTCTTC. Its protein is CASSVDGTSVYEQFF.

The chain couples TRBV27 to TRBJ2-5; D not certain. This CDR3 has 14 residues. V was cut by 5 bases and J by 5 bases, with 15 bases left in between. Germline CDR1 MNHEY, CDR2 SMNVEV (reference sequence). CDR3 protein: CASSPHISPETQYF. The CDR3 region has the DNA TGTGCCAGCAGTCCGCACATCTCGCCCGAGACCCAGTACTTC.

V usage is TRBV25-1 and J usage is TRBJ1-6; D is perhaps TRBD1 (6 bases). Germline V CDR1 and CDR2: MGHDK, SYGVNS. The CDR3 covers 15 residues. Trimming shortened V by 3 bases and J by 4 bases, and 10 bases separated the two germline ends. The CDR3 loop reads CASSDRTVYNSPLHF. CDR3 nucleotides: TGTGCCAGCAGTGACCGGACAGTTTATAATTCACCCCTCCACTTT.

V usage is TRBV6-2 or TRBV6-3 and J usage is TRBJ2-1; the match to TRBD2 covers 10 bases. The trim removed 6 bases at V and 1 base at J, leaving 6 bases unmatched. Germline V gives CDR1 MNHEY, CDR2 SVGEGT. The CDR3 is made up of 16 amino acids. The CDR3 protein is CASSLPLAGSYNEQFF. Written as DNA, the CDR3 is TGTGCCAGCAGCCTCCCACTAGCGGGATCCTACAATGAGCAGTTCTTC.

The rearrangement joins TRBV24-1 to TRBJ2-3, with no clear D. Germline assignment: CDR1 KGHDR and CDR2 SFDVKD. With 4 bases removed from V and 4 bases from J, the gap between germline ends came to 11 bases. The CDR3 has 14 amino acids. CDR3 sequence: CATSDMVRSDTQYF. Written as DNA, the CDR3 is TGTGCCACCAGTGACATGGTACGGTCAGATACGCAGTATTTT.

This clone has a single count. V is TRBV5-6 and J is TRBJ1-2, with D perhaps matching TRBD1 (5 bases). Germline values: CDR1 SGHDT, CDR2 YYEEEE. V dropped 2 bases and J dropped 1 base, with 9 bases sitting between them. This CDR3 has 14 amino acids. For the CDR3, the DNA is TGTGCCAGCAGCTTTGACAGCTATAACTATGGCTACACCTTC. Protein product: CASSFDSYNYGYTF.

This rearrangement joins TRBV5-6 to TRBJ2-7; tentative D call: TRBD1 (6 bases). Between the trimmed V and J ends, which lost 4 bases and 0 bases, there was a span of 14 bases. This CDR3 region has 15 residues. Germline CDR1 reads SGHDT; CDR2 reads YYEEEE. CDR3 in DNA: TGTGCCAGCAGCCCGGGACACGTCAGCTCCTACGAGCAGTACTTC. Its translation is CASSPGHVSSYEQYF.

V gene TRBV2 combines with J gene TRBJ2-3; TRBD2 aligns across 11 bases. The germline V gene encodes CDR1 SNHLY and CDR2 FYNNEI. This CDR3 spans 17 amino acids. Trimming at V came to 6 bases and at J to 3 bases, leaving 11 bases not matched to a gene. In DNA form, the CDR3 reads TGTGCCAGCAGGGGAGGTAGCGGGAGGGCCGGGACAGATACGCAGTATTTT. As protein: CASRGGSGRAGTDTQYF. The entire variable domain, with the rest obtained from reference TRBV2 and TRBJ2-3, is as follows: EPEVTQTPSHQVTQMGQEVILRCVPISNHLYFYWYRQILGQKVEFLVSFYNNEISEKSEIFDDQFSVERPDGSNFTLKIRSTKLEDSAMYFCASRGGSGRAGTDTQYFGPGTRLTVL.

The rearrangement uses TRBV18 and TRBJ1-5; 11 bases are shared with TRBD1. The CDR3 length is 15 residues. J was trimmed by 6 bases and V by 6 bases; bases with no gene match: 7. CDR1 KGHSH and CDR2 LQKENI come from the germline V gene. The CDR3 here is CASSGRTGGVQPQHF. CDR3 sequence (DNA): TGTGCCAGCTCCGGCCGGACAGGGGGCGTTCAGCCCCAGCATTTT.

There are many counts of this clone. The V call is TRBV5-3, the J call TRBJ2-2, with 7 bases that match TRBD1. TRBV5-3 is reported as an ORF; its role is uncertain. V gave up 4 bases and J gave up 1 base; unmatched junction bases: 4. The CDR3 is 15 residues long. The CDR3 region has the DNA TGTGCCAGAAGCATGACAGGGATGAACACCGGGGAGCTGTTTTTT. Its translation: CARSMTGMNTGELFF.

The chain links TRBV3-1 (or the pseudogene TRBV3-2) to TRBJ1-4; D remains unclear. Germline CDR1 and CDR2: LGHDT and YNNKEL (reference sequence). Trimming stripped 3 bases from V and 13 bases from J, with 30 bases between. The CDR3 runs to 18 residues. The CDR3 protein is CASSQGSLNGRRLEGLFF. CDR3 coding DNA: TGTGCCAGCAGCCAGGGTTCTTTGAATGGCAGGCGCCTGGAGGGACTGTTTTTT.

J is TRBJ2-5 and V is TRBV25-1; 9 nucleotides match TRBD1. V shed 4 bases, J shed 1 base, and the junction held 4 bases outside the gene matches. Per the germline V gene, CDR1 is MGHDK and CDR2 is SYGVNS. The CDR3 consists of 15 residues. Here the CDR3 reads CASSGPGQGQETQYF. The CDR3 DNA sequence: TGTGCCAGCAGTGGACCGGGACAGGGCCAAGAGACCCAGTACTTC.

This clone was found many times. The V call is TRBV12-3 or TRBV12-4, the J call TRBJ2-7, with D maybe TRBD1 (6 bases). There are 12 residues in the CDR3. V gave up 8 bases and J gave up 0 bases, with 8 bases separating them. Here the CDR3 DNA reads TGTGCCAGCCAAGGGGGCTCCTACGAGCAGTACTTC. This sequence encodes CASQGGSYEQYF.

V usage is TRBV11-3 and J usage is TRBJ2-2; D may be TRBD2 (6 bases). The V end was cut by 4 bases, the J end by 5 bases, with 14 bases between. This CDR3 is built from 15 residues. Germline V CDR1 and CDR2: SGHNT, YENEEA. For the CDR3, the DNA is TGTGCCAGCAGCTCGGGAGTCGGTCGTACCGGGGAGCTGTTTTTT. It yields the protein CASSSGVGRTGELFF.

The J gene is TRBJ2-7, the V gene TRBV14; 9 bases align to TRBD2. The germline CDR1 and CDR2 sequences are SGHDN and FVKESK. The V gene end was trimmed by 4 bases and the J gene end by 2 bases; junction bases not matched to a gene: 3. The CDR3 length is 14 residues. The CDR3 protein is CASSPVAGAYEQYF. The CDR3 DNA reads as TGTGCCAGCAGCCCCGTAGCGGGAGCCTACGAGCAGTACTTC.

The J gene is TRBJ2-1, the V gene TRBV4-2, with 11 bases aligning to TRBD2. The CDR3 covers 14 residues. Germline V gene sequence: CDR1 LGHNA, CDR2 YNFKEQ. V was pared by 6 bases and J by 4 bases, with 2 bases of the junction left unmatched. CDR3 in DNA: TGTGCCAGCAGAGGGACTAGCGGTTACAATGAGCAGTTCTTC. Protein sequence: CASRGTSGYNEQFF.

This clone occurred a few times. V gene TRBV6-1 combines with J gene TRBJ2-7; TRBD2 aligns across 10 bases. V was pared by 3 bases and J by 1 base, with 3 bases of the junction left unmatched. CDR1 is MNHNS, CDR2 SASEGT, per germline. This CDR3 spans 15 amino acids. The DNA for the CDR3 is TGTGCCAGCAGTGACGAAGCGGGAGGGTCCTACGAGCAGTACTTC. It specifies CASSDEAGGSYEQYF.

The CDR3, as DNA: TGTGCCAGCAGTTCCCCCCCGGGGGGGTCCCACGAGCAGTACTTC. Encoded protein: CASSSPPGGSHEQYF. V usage is TRBV28 and J usage is TRBJ2-7; 8 nucleotides match TRBD2. There are 15 residues in the CDR3. Germline V gene data show CDR1 as MDHEN and CDR2 as SYDVKM. V shed 4 bases and J 5 bases; nucleotides not matched to a gene: 10.

The CDR3 reads CASSGHLNEKLFF. CDR3 nucleotides: TGCGCCAGCAGTGGACACCTAAATGAAAAACTGTTTTTT. The chain carries TRBV10-1 and TRBJ1-4; the D is unclear. The germline gives CDR1 WNHNN, CDR2 SYGVQD (reference sequence). The CDR3 has 13 residues. V lost 4 bases and J 5 bases, leaving 8 bases between the germline ends.

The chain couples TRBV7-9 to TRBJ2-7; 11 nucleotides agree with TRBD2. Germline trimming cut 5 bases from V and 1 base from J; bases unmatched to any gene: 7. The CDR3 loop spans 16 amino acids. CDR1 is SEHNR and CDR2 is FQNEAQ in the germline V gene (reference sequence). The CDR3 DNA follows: TGTGCCAGCAGCCACACGACTAGCGGGGAGTCCTACGAGCAGTACTTC. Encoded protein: CASSHTTSGESYEQYF.

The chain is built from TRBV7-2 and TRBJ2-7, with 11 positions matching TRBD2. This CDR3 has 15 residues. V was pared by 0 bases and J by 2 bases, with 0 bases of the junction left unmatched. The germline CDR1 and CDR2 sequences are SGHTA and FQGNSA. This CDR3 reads CASSLASGRAYEQYF. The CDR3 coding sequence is TGTGCCAGCAGCTTAGCTAGCGGGAGGGCCTACGAGCAGTACTTC. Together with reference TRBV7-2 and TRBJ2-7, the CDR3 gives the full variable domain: GAGVSQSPSNKVTEKGKDVELRCDPISGHTALYWYRQSLGQGLEFLIYFQGNSAPDKSGLPSDRFSAERTGGSVSTLTIQRTQQEDSAVYLCASSLASGRAYEQYFGPGTRLTVT.

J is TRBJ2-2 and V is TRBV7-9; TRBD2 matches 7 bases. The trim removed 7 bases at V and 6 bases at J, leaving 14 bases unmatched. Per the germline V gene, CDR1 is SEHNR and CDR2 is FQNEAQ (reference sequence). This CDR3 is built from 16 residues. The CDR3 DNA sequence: TGTGCCAGCACCCCCTTGGAACGGGAGGTCGCCGGGGAGCTGTTTTTT. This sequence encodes CASTPLEREVAGELFF.

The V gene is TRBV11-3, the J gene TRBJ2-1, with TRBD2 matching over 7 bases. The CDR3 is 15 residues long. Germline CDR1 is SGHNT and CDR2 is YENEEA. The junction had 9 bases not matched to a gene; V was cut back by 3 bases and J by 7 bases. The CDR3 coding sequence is TGTGCCAGCAGCTTTAGCGGGCTGGGTCAAAATGAGCAGTTCTTC. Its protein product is CASSFSGLGQNEQFF.

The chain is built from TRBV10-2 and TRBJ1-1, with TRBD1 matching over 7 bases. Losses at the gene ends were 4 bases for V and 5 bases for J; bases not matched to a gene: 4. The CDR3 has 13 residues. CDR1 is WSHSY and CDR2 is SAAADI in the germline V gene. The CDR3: CASSVDRVTEAFF. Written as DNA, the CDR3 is TGCGCCAGCAGTGTTGACAGGGTGACTGAAGCTTTCTTT.

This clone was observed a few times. CDR3 coding DNA: TGTGCCAGCAGCCCGGGACCGGGGGAGGTAGGGAACATTCAGTACTTC. Protein sequence: CASSPGPGEVGNIQYF. The chain uses TRBV11-2 and TRBJ2-4; tentatively, D is TRBD2 (6 bases). V shed 5 bases and J shed 7 bases, with 21 bases lying between them. The CDR3 consists of 16 residues. CDR1 and CDR2 from the germline V gene are SGHAT and FQNNGV.

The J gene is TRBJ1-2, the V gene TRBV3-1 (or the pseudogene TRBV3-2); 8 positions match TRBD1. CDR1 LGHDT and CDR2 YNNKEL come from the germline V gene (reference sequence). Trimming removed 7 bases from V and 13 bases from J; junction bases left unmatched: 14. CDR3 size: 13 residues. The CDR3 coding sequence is TGTGCCAGCACCCGGTCTCCCAGGGGGCGGGTCACCTTC. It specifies CASTRSPRGRVTF.

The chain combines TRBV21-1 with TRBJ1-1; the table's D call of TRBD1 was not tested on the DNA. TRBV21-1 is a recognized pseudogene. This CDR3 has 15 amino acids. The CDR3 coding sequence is TGTGCCAGCAGCAAAGGGACAGGAGTGAACACTGAAGCTTTCTTT. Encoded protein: CASSKGTGVNTEAFF.

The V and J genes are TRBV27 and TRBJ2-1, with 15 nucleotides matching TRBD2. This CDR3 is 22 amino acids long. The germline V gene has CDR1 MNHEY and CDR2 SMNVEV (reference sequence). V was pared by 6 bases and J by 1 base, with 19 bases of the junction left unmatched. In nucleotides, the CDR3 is TGTGCCAGCAGAACCAGTTTCGGGGAGCAGGGACTAGCGGGAGGATCCTACAATGAGCAGTTCTTC. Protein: CASRTSFGEQGLAGGSYNEQFF.

The CDR3 region is CASSSTGTGVGEQYF. The CDR3, as DNA: TGTGCCAGCAGCTCCACCGGGACAGGGGTAGGCGAGCAGTACTTC. The chain employs TRBV11-1 and TRBJ2-7; TRBD1 matches 10 bases. The ends lost 4 bases at V and 6 bases at J; junction bases unmatched: 9. The germline V gene has CDR1 SGHAT and CDR2 FQDESV (reference sequence). The length of the CDR3 is 15 residues.